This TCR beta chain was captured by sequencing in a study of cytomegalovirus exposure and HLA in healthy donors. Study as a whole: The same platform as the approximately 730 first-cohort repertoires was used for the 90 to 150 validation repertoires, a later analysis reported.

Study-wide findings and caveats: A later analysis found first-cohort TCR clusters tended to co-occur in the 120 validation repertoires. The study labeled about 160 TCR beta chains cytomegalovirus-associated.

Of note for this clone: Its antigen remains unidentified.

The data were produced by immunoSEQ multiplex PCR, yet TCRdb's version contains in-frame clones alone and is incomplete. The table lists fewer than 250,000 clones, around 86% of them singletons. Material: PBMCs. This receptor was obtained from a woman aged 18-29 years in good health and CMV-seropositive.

CDR3 region: CASSLGVRYQETQYF. The CDR3 DNA sequence: TGCGCCAGCAGCTTGGGAGTCCGGTACCAAGAGACCCAGTACTTC. This chain links TRBV5-1 with TRBJ2-5; D not certain. The CDR3 spans 15 residues. V was shortened by 0 bases and J by 0 bases, with 9 bases between the two germline ends. The germline gives CDR1 SGHRS, CDR2 YFSETQ.